This is a list of T cell receptor beta chains from one sample in a study of human T cells and chemical hapten exposure. TCRdb processed the RACE reads anew with MiXCR; each CDR3 protein has one entry. The profile covers under 200,000 distinct CDR3 sequences, with approximately 15% appearing a single time and less than 2% taken by the ten largest. Material: whole blood, obtained in connection with sensitization to the hapten diphenylcyclopropenone (DPC). These receptors were obtained from a woman aged 25 to 39 with alopecia areata. Some clones in this sample may be carry-over from other donors' samples. Each CDR3 is given without its conserved first and last residue. D genes are given only for firm matches.

D: TRBD1; V: TRBV20-1; CDR3: SAATGITTDTQY
D: TRBD1; V: TRBV28; CDR3: ASSLAGGARTEAF
D: TRBD2; V: TRBV20-1; CDR3: SGSPSGSGDEQF
D: -; V: TRBV28; CDR3: ASSPTWTTYEQY
D: TRBD1; V: TRBV7-2; CDR3: ASSPRQGTYYNEQF
D: -; V: TRBV20-1; CDR3: SASARGFGEAF
D: -; V: TRBV20-1; CDR3: SARLATNEKLF
D: -; V: TRBV28; CDR3: ASSFQTAPYGYT
D: -; V: TRBV12-3/TRBV12-4; CDR3: ASSLPYTEAF
D: -; V: TRBV28; CDR3: ASSLRYPCEQY
D: TRBD1; V: TRBV5-1; CDR3: ASSLSGTGDPDTQY
D: -; V: TRBV27; CDR3: ASSFTPAGVGNIQY
D: TRBD2; V: TRBV5-4; CDR3: ASRGGGGAGDTQY
D: -; V: TRBV14; CDR3: ASSPYPNRAGNTIY
D: -; V: TRBV4-3; CDR3: ASSQGRLTGPDTQY
D: TRBD1; V: TRBV20-1; CDR3: SATKTGGNSYEQY
D: TRBD2; V: TRBV4-1; CDR3: ASSPYLGTSDREQY
D: -; V: TRBV28; CDR3: ATSSPGAGFGYT
D: -; V: TRBV7-8; CDR3: ASSLSWRGQGADTQY
D: -; V: TRBV20-1; CDR3: SAFLPGANVLT
D: -; V: TRBV18; CDR3: ASSRGMLRYNEQF
D: TRBD1; V: TRBV5-4; CDR3: ASSLGGTGGETQY
D: TRBD2; V: TRBV4-3; CDR3: ASSRSGRAYEQY
D: TRBD1; V: TRBV28; CDR3: ASRTGGYNSPLH
D: -; V: TRBV6-2/TRBV6-3; CDR3: ASSFAVDTQY
D: -; V: TRBV28; CDR3: ASSREGPYNQPQH
D: -; V: TRBV28; CDR3: ASSLGNLRVYGYT
D: TRBD1; V: TRBV3-1; CDR3: ASSRIGTGRGNYGYT
D: -; V: TRBV3-1; CDR3: ASSQESVETQY
D: TRBD2; V: TRBV20-1; CDR3: SARVTGGTDTQY
D: TRBD1; V: TRBV5-6; CDR3: ASSFNDRVVDIQY
D: TRBD1; V: TRBV18; CDR3: ASSPRQGANEQF
D: TRBD1; V: TRBV7-6; CDR3: ASSPGGWTGELF
D: TRBD1; V: TRBV18; CDR3: ASSPGGQGVINSPLH
D: TRBD1; V: TRBV20-1; CDR3: SASDRGGLDTDTQY
D: TRBD1; V: TRBV9; CDR3: ASSSRTGEAYNEQF
D: -; V: TRBV6-1; CDR3: ASSDYRGNQPQH
D: TRBD1; V: TRBV7-2; CDR3: ASSSNIDRVSGNTIY
D: -; V: TRBV5-1; CDR3: ASSLEEGARYYEQY
D: TRBD2; V: TRBV7-9; CDR3: ASSLEGGPYNEQF
D: -; V: TRBV30; CDR3: AWTPRGLLRVEQY
D: TRBD2; V: TRBV29-1; CDR3: SVPGRGLTDTQY
D: TRBD2; V: TRBV30; CDR3: AWRVSGATDTQY
D: -; V: TRBV27; CDR3: ASSFALAETQY
D: -; V: TRBV5-6; CDR3: ASSSNGVGNTIY
D: -; V: TRBV12-5; CDR3: ASGLQGDQPQH
D: -; V: TRBV20-1; CDR3: SARASGTDTQY